Shown below are 5 T cell receptor beta chains from a single sample sequenced in a study of blood T cell repertoires in COVID-19. Clones were read by immunoSEQ multiplex PCR, and TCRdb kept only the in-frame ones, dropping some. This sample has fewer than 350,000 clones, with about 87% found just once. The source material was peripheral blood. These receptors were taken from a woman aged 25 to 39 with COVID-19, enrolled during active disease.

J is TRBJ2-5 and V is TRBV12-5, with D possibly TRBD1 on 5 matching bases. This CDR3 region has 17 residues. Germline V gives CDR1 LGHNT, CDR2 FRNRAP. Trimming took 1 base from V and 1 from J, leaving 16 bases between them. DNA of the CDR3: TGTGCTAGTGGTTTGGCTATCCTCACAGGTGGCCAAGAGACCCAGTACTTC. As protein: CASGLAILTGGQETQYF. The entire variable domain, with the rest obtained from reference TRBV12-5 and TRBJ2-5, is as follows: DARVTQTPRHKVTEMGQEVTMRCQPILGHNTVFWYRQTMMQGLELLAYFRNRAPLDDSGMPKDRFSAEMPDATLATLKIQPSEPRDSAVYFCASGLAILTGGQETQYFGPGTRLLVL.

The chain joins TRBV5-6 to TRBJ2-7; 7 nucleotides line up with TRBD2. The V segment lost 3 bases and the J segment 4 bases; nucleotides outside the gene matches: 16. The CDR3 totals 17 residues. Looked up from germline, CDR1 is SGHDT and CDR2 is YYEEEE. In nucleotides, the CDR3 is TGTGCCAGCAGCTGGGGGGGACCACACGGGGATCTTTACGAGCAGTACGTC. Protein: CASSWGGPHGDLYEQYV.

The chain recombines TRBV19 with TRBJ1-1; D might be TRBD1 (5 bases). CDR1 LNHDA and CDR2 SQIVND come from the germline V gene (reference sequence). V lost 3 bases and J 3 bases, leaving 14 bases between the germline ends. There are 15 residues in the CDR3. The CDR3 DNA sequence: TGTGCCAGTAGTATCAAGGGCCAGGGCTACACTGAAGCTTTCTTT. It yields the protein CASSIKGQGYTEAFF.

The chain recombines TRBV27 with TRBJ1-1, with D possibly being TRBD1 (5 bases). This CDR3 has 13 residues. Trimming took 3 bases from V and 4 from J, leaving 9 bases between them. The germline CDR1 and CDR2 sequences are MNHEY and SMNVEV (reference sequence). The DNA for the CDR3 is TGTGCCAGCAGTTTGGGGGGGAGCACTGAAGCTTTCTTT. It is translated as CASSLGGSTEAFF.

The rearrangement links TRBV19 to TRBJ2-6; D is possibly TRBD2 (5 bases). Per the germline V gene, CDR1 is LNHDA and CDR2 is SQIVND (reference sequence). Trimming stripped 6 bases from V and 0 bases from J, with 9 bases between. CDR3 length: 15 amino acids. The CDR3 protein is CASRLGTSGANVLTF. For the CDR3, the DNA is TGTGCCAGTAGACTAGGAACCTCTGGGGCCAACGTCCTGACTTTC. The full variable domain, with the rest looked up from reference TRBV19 and TRBJ2-6, is DGGITQSPKYLFRKEGQNVTLSCEQNLNHDAMYWYRQDPGQGLRLIYYSQIVNDFQKGDIAEGYSVSREKKESFPLTVTSAQKNPTAFYLCASRLGTSGANVLTFGAGSRLTVL.